This T cell receptor (beta chain) is drawn from a study of T cell clones after liver transplantation. Study overall: Samples came from ITN030ST, which attempted immunosuppression withdrawal within 2 years of liver transplantation. Tolerance: complete withdrawal held at least one year, liver enzymes staying within twice normal.

Profiling relied on immunoSEQ multiplex PCR, and the TCRdb table lists in-frame clones only, not all of them. The table includes tens of thousands of clones, around 84% detected once. V was clipped by 6 bases and J by 1 base, with 9 bases between them. This CDR3 spans 14 amino acids. CDR1 and CDR2 (germline): MNHNY, SVGAGI (reference sequence). The sequence derives from a human patient who received a liver transplant. Some T cells here may be from the graft donor. The chain uses TRBV6-6 and TRBJ2-2; no definite D call. The specimen comprised CD4+ T cells from blood, sampled 24 months after liver transplant. CDR3 sequence reads: CASRDWWNTGELFF. The CDR3 DNA follows: TGTGCCAGCAGAGACTGGTGGAACACCGGGGAGCTGTTTTTT.